This TCR beta chain was profiled in a study of blood T cell repertoires in COVID-19. Study background: T cells, B-cell-depleted T cells, or PBMCs provided the cDNA or gDNA that served as material.

Between the trimmed V and J ends, which lost 4 bases and 5 bases, there was a span of 10 bases. The CDR3 extends over 14 amino acids. The germline gives CDR1 SGHNT, CDR2 YYREEE (reference sequence). In the source study's methods: For nucleated cells, counts were estimated from reference gene primer amplification. Some clones are missing from TCRdb's copy, which holds only in-frame ones; the method was immunoSEQ multiplex PCR. V and J calls and clone size are given by that table; D and trimming were obtained from the DNA. The data contain some 110,000 clones, approximately 83% of them singletons. Sample: peripheral blood. The TCR originated in a woman at least 80 years old with active or convalescent COVID-19. This chain connects TRBV5-4 to TRBJ1-6; maybe TRBD1 (6 bases). The DNA of the CDR3 is TGTGCCAGCAGCCGTCCAGGGGATAATTCACCCCTCCACTTT. Its translation is CASSRPGDNSPLHF.